This TCR beta chain comes out of a study of regulatory T cells in long-lasting Graves disease (dated by TCRdb to about 2021). For the study in its entirety: Patients with newly diagnosed Graves' disease had been on antithyroid drugs for under 3 months. Persistent Graves' disease patients were compared with newly diagnosed Graves' disease patients by peripheral blood TCR sequencing and RNA sequencing. The study was conducted in China and was registered as a clinical trial. A total of some 35 samples underwent TCR sequencing, from about 13 patients with persistent Graves' disease and 20 patients with newly diagnosed Graves' disease. The paper's findings and limits, for the study overall: Persistent disease showed preferential use of TRBV28, TRBJ1-2 and TRBJ2-5, whereas newly diagnosed disease favored TRBV20-1 and TRBJ2-1. Only peripheral blood was studied, because thyroid tissue, the primary lesion, was inaccessible. More public clonotypes were shared among persistent patients (fewer than 3,000) than among newly diagnosed patients (roughly 1,000). Lower TCR Shannon entropy and fewer highly expanded clones were observed in persistent Graves' disease patients than in newly diagnosed patients, which suggested clonal expansion. The authors acknowledged the small sample size as a limitation that may reduce accuracy. Only the TCR beta chain was sequenced and analyzed.

The time point label, read with the paper, signifies: newly diagnosed GD, antithyroid drugs for less than 3 months. RNA was extracted from PBMCs in TRIzol for both TCR sequencing and RNA sequencing. The diagnosis of Graves' disease was made according to American Thyroid Association guidelines. Recruitment of patients was carried out at an endocrinology department in Xi'an, China. Each patient gave about 10 milliliters of peripheral blood, collected in an EDTA anticoagulant tube. Ficoll Paque Plus density gradient separation was used to isolate PBMCs, and no additional T cell sorting was done. An Agilent 2100 Bioanalyzer and agarose gel were used to check RNA quality, while a NanoDrop 2000 measured RNA concentration. Preparation of the library involved multiplex PCR. TCRdb lists the instrument as Illumina HiSeq 4000. CDR3 regions were amplified by Arm-PCR with iRepertoire HTBI primers to construct TCR beta libraries. Gel purification was performed on PCR products prior to sequencing. For the original study's pipeline: Gene usage analysis of CDR3 amino acid clonotypes used the 62 TRBV and about 14 TRBJ segments found across samples. Filtered high-quality paired reads were merged into contigs using COPE and FqMerger. BLAST was used to align contigs to the IMGT TRBV, TRBD and TRBJ reference genes, and CDR3 was defined following IMGT. Clonotypes above 0.1% frequency were classified as highly expanded clones. Shannon entropy served as the measure of repertoire diversity, while the Gini coefficient captured V-J evenness. Clonotypes shared by more than one individual were considered public. The public reads were reprocessed in TCRdb via fastp at Q25 and MiXCR, keeping in-frame beta chains. Rows are combined by CDR3 protein, so each entry shows the most common genes and DNA. These V and J calls originate from TCRdb's pipeline instead of the authors' own analysis. The sample profile shows about 470,000 distinct CDR3 sequences; about 15% of them were found once. Together, the top ten hold roughly 17% of the sample.

The sample holds many counts of this clonotype. Its binding antigen is unknown. No quality values exist for individual bases; no much larger clone is one base distant. The CDR3 runs 14 amino acids, cysteine and phenylalanine included. Of the read, only the CDR3 DNA is kept; its 42 bases are in frame from base 1. Trimming costs V 0 bases and J 1 base, and their ends lie 6 bases apart. CDR1 and CDR2, looked up from the germline V gene, are LGHNA and YNFKEQ. Another study also made use of these data, one on T cells in Graves' hyperthyroidism and ophthalmopathy. As the second study states: Stable Graves' hyperthyroidism was defined as no progression to ophthalmopathy during 18 months of follow-up. Hyperthyroidism patients were newly diagnosed, with disease duration under 2 months, and aged 18 to 65 years. Any patient with an uncontrolled infection, another autoimmune disease, pregnancy or lactation was excluded. Diagnoses were established on the basis of clinical symptoms, serum thyroxine and TRAb, thyroid ultrasound, and orbital computed tomography. The first round of RT-PCR for the TCR CDR3 was performed with the HTBI primer set and the Qiagen OneStep RT-PCR kit. Most expanded thyroid clonotypes (frequency above 0.001) were also found in blood, which suggests that blood repertoires may mirror thyroid immune responses. Ophthalmopathy was separated from stable hyperthyroidism by a 13 V-J signature model, with roughly 88% sensitivity and approximately 81% specificity obtained in cross-validation and 80%/75% obtained in testing. In validation, the model predicted progression to ophthalmopathy with approximately 69% sensitivity and about 73% specificity, a median of approximately 6.7 months before onset. A discovery cohort of approximately 100 patients, approximately 44 with Graves' ophthalmopathy and more than 55 with stable Graves' hyperthyroidism, was used to find distinguishing TCR V-J signatures. Prospective prediction of ophthalmopathy was tested in an independent validation cohort of 18 to 20 hyperthyroidism patients and approximately 17 patients who later progressed to ophthalmopathy. For training and testing, the 100 or so patients in the discovery cohort were randomly divided in a 7:3 ratio. In addition, the study compared T-cell repertoires in thyroid tissue and in blood from several Graves' hyperthyroidism patients. Following sampling, methimazole starting at 30 mg daily was given to hyperthyroidism patients, and high-dose intravenous methylprednisolone was given to ophthalmopathy patients. Libraries were constructed in a second round of multiplex PCR, after which size selection and purification were performed. The libraries were sequenced on an Illumina HiSeq2000 using paired-end 100 bp reads. SOAPnuke was used to process the raw data, throwing out any read that contained adapters or uncalled bases, had a mean Phred below 15, or lacked an exact constant-primer or identifier match. COPE v1.2.5 was used to merge high-quality paired reads, and clonotypes were defined as unique nucleotide sequences. MiTCR v1.1 was used to align the clonotypes against IMGT TRBV, TRBD and TRBJ reference segments. The analysis was restricted to V-J combinations with a frequency above 0.0001, which together covered around 99% of the repertoires. The TCS score was defined as the ratio of F50 (clonal expansion) to E x V (chaos), calculated using BLOSUM62-based TCRdist between CDR3 peptides within each V-J. Welch's t-statistics and random forest reduced roughly 500 V-J features to 10 to 15, which were used in a naive Bayes classifier (R e1071). No statistical method was used to fix the sample size in advance, and group allocation was not hidden from the investigators. TCR Vbeta CDR3 sequencing of roughly 140 peripheral blood samples (roughly 41 ophthalmopathy, about 75 hyperthyroidism and approximately 17 progressor patients) is reported in the paper.

The material was peripheral blood mononuclear cells (PBMCs), obtained at new diagnosis, from a patient treated with antithyroid drugs. The sequence was collected from a woman in her 30s with Graves disease. Donor details come from another sample of the same person, matched by shared clones. The sequence links TRBV4-2 to TRBJ2-5; too little of a D gene remains to name it. The nucleotides read TGTGCCAGCAGCCAAGAGGTCCGCCAAGAGACCCAGTACTTC. The resulting protein is CASSQEVRQETQYF.